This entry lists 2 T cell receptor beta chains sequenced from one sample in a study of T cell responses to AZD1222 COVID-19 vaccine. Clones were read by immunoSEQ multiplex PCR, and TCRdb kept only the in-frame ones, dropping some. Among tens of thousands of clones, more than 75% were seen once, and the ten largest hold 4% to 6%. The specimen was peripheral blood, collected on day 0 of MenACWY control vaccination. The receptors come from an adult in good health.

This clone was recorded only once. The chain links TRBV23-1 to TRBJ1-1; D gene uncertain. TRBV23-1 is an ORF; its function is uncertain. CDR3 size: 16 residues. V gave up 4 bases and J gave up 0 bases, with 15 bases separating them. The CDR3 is CASSPCRRPMNTEAFF. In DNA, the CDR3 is TGCGCCAGCAGTCCCTGTCGGAGGCCGATGAACACTGAAGCTTTCTTT.

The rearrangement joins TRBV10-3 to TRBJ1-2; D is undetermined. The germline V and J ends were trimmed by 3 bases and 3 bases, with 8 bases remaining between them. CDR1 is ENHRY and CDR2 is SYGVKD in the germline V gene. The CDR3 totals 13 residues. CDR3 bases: TGTGCCATCAGTGATGGAGAGGACTATGGCTACACCTTC. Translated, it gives CAISDGEDYGYTF.